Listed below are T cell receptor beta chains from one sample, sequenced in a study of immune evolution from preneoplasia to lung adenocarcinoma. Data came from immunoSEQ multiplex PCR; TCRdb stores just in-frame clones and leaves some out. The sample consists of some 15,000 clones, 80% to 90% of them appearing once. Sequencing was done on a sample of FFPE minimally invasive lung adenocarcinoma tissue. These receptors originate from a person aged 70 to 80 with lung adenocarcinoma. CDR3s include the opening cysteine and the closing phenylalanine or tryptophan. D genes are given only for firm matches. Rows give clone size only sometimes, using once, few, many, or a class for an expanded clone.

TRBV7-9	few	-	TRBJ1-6	TGTGCCAGCAGTTGGTCTAGCGGACGGAATTCACCCCTCCACTTT	CASSWSSGRNSPLHF
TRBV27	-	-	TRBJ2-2	TGTGCCAGCAGTTTAAATCGGGACCTCACCGGGGAGCTGTTTTTT	CASSLNRDLTGELFF
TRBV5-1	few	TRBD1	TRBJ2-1	TGCGCCAGCAGCACCGGACAGGTCTACAATGAGCAGTTCTTC	CASSTGQVYNEQFF
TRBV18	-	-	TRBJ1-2	TGTGCCAGCTCACCAGACAGCTGGGGCTACACCTTC	CASSPDSWGYTF
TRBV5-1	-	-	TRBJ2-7	TGCGCCAGCAGCTTGCCTCGAATATCCTTC	CASSLPRISF
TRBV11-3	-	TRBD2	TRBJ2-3	TGTGCCAGCAGCCGAGGACTAGCGGCGGATACGCAGTATTTT	CASSRGLAADTQYF
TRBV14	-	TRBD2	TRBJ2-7	TGTGCCAGCAACCTAGCGGGGTCCTACGAGCAGTACTTC	CASNLAGSYEQYF
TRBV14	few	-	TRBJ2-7	TGTGCCAGCGGTAGAAGCCCATACGAGCAGTACTTC	CASGRSPYEQYF
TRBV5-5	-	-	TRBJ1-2	TGTGCCAGCAGCTCGCAAGGGGGATATGACTATGGCTACACCTTC	CASSSQGGYDYGYTF
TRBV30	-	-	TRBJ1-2	TGTGCCTGGAGTGAGGGGTCGCAGTATGGCTACACCTTC	CAWSEGSQYGYTF
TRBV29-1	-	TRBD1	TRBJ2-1	TGCAGCGTCGCGGGACAGGACAACAATGAGCAGTTCTTC	CSVAGQDNNEQFF
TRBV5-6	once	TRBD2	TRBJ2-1	TGTGCCAGCAGCTCCCCCGGGAGCGGGACCACCAATGAGCAGTTCTTC	CASSSPGSGTTNEQFF
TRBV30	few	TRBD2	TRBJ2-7	TGTGCCTGGACTAGCGGGAGTTACGAGCAGTACTTC	CAWTSGSYEQYF
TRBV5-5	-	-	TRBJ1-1	TGTGCCAGCAGCCAACTGACCCAGGCGGGGGCTGAAGCTTTCTTT	CASSQLTQAGAEAFF
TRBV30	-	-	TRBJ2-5	TGTGCCTGGAGTGTACTCGCGGGCCCTCCCGAAGAGACCCAGTACTTC	CAWSVLAGPPEETQYF